Following are 30 T cell receptor beta chains from one sample sequenced in a study of blood T cell repertoires in COVID-19. Profiling relied on immunoSEQ multiplex PCR, and the TCRdb table lists in-frame clones only, not all of them. The sample records more than 80,000 clones, about four fifths being singletons. The sequencing input was peripheral blood. All receptors derive from a woman aged 55-75 years with acute or convalescent COVID-19.

In the case of this clone: Other DNA sequences from this sample encode an identical CDR3 as well. This sequence joins TRBV28 and TRBJ1-2; 7 positions match TRBD1. V lost 2 bases to trimming and J lost 2 bases; unmatched junction nucleotides: 2. Germline V gene lookup returns CDR1 MDHEN and CDR2 SYDVKM. The CDR3 is 14 residues long. This CDR3 is CASSLTGANYGYTF. DNA for the CDR3: TGTGCCAGCAGTTTAACAGGGGCCAACTATGGCTACACCTTC.

V is TRBV9 and J is TRBJ2-2; maybe TRBD2 (5 bases). The CDR3 spans 15 residues. Germline CDR1 SGDLS, CDR2 YYNGEE. Trimming took off 4 bases at V and 5 bases at J, with 15 bases between the two ends. The CDR3 here is CASSRRQSRTGELFF. CDR3 bases: TGTGCCAGCAGCCGGAGGCAGAGCCGGACCGGGGAGCTGTTTTTT. Full variable domain (outside the CDR3, taken from reference TRBV9 and TRBJ2-2): DSGVTQTPKHLITATGQRVTLRCSPRSGDLSVYWYQQSLDQGLQFLIQYYNGEERAKGNILERFSAQQFPDLHSELNLSSLELGDSALYFCASSRRQSRTGELFFGEGSRLTVL.

This chain connects TRBV10-3 to TRBJ1-1, with 8 bases fitting TRBD1. V shed 3 bases, J shed 1 base, and the junction held 4 bases outside the gene matches. This CDR3 is built from 15 residues. Germline V gene data show CDR1 as ENHRY and CDR2 as SYGVKD. The CDR3 DNA reads TGTGCCATCAGTGACGACGACAGGGGGAACACTGAAGCTTTCTTT. Translating it yields CAISDDDRGNTEAFF.

V is TRBV6-4 and J is TRBJ1-2; D unresolved. This CDR3 has 14 residues. Per germline, CDR1 MRHNA and CDR2 SNTAGT. Trimming removed 10 bases at V and 0 bases at J, with 15 bases between. The CDR3 nucleotides read TGTGCCACCCACTGGGAGGGAGCTAACTATGGCTACACCTTC. Encoded protein: CATHWEGANYGYTF.

The chain combines TRBV5-1 with TRBJ1-1; the D gene is possibly TRBD1 (5 bases). CDR1 and CDR2 (germline): SGHRS, YFSETQ. The CDR3 loop spans 13 amino acids. The ends were cut back, 5 bases at V and 1 base at J, with 9 bases in the middle. Here the CDR3 reads CASRVQGNTEAFF. Here the CDR3 DNA reads TGCGCCAGCAGGGTCCAGGGGAACACTGAAGCTTTCTTT.

The chain joins TRBV29-1 to TRBJ2-7, with D possibly matching TRBD1 (6 bases). V was trimmed by 3 bases and J by 0 bases, leaving 18 bases between them. CDR1 and CDR2 (germline): SQVTM, ANQGSEA. This CDR3 has 16 amino acids. CDR3 loop: CSVEFDRWGSSYEQYF. CDR3 DNA: TGCAGCGTTGAGTTCGACAGGTGGGGGAGCTCCTACGAGCAGTACTTC.

The V and J genes are TRBV15 and TRBJ2-7, with a tentative D call TRBD2 (5 bases). The CDR3 has 16 amino acids. CDR1 is LNHNV, CDR2 YYDKDF, per germline (reference sequence). V gave up 5 bases and J gave up 4 bases, with 21 bases separating them. CDR3 protein: CATSPEGRLGGYEQYF. CDR3 in DNA: TGTGCCACCAGCCCTGAGGGTCGGCTAGGTGGGTACGAGCAGTACTTC.

The V call is TRBV7-9, the J call TRBJ2-5; weak D call: TRBD1 (7 bases). The CDR3 loop spans 14 amino acids. Trimming shortened V by 2 bases and J by 5 bases, and 12 bases separated the two germline ends. Germline V gene sequence: CDR1 SEHNR, CDR2 FQNEAQ (reference sequence). The CDR3 sequence is CASSLLEGAETQYF. For the CDR3, the DNA is TGTGCCAGCAGCTTATTGGAGGGGGCTGAGACCCAGTACTTC.

The genes are TRBV18 and TRBJ2-7; TRBD2 is a possible D gene (7 bases). V lost 6 bases and J lost 0, with 18 bases in between. Per germline, CDR1 KGHSH and CDR2 LQKENI. The CDR3 is 16 amino acids. The CDR3 nucleotides read TGTGCCAGCTCCCCGGGGGGCAGGGAAGGCTCCTACGAGCAGTACTTC. Its translation is CASSPGGREGSYEQYF.

This chain connects TRBV5-1 to TRBJ2-3; 13 bases are shared with TRBD2. V lost 0 bases and J lost 0; bases outside the gene matches: 4. Per germline, CDR1 SGHRS and CDR2 YFSETQ. The CDR3 loop spans 18 amino acids. The CDR3 is CASSLVGLAGISTDTQYF. Here the CDR3 DNA reads TGCGCCAGCAGCTTGGTGGGACTAGCGGGGATTAGCACAGATACGCAGTATTTT.

The chain has TRBV27 and TRBJ1-2, with a tentative D call TRBD1 (6 bases). This CDR3 has 14 amino acids. CDR1 and CDR2 (germline): MNHEY, SMNVEV (reference sequence). Trimming took 2 bases from V and 2 from J, leaving 9 bases between them. The CDR3 loop is CASSLLQGNYGYTF. CDR3 coding DNA: TGTGCCAGCAGTTTACTGCAGGGGAACTATGGCTACACCTTC.

The CDR3 nucleotides are TGTGCCATCAGCAAGGGGGGGTTAGAGACCCAGTACTTC. It specifies CAISKGGLETQYF. V and J are TRBV10-3 and TRBJ2-5, with D maybe TRBD2 (7 bases). This CDR3 comprises 13 residues. Trimming left V 6 bases short and J 4 bases short, with 12 bases between. Germline loops: CDR1 ENHRY, CDR2 SYGVKD.

A single count supports this clone. The chain couples TRBV2 to TRBJ1-1; 7 bases map to TRBD1. This CDR3 comprises 16 residues. Per the germline V gene, CDR1 is SNHLY and CDR2 is FYNNEI. The V and J ends lost 6 bases and 7 bases, in that order; junction bases with no gene match: 17. The CDR3 nucleotides read TGTGCCAGCAGAGCAGCCCTGACAGGGAAAGAGGGTGAAGCTTTCTTT. Amino acid sequence: CASRAALTGKEGEAFF.

V gene TRBV5-1 combines with J gene TRBJ2-3; 8 bases are a match to TRBD2. CDR1 is SGHRS, CDR2 YFSETQ, per germline. The V and J ends lost 3 bases and 5 bases, in that order; junction bases with no gene match: 5. The CDR3 extends over 14 amino acids. The CDR3 nucleotides read TGCGCCAGCAGCTCTCAGCTAGCGGGAGATACGCAGTATTTT. This translates into CASSSQLAGDTQYF.

This clone occurred once. This chain uses TRBV19 with TRBJ1-5; possible D gene TRBD1, 6 bases. The germline V and J ends were trimmed by 3 bases and 6 bases, with 15 bases remaining between them. Germline assignment: CDR1 LNHDA and CDR2 SQIVND (reference sequence). This CDR3 is 15 amino acids long. The DNA for the CDR3 is TGTGCCAGTAGTATGGGCAGGGGAAATGTTCAGCCCCAGCATTTT. This codes for CASSMGRGNVQPQHF.

V gene TRBV11-2 combines with J gene TRBJ1-2, with TRBD1 as a possible D gene (5 bases). Germline V gives CDR1 SGHAT, CDR2 FQNNGV. V was clipped by 0 bases and J by 0 bases, with 8 bases between them. The CDR3 sequence is 15 residues long. The CDR3 reads CASSLDDSPNYGYTF. The CDR3 bases are TGTGCCAGCAGCTTAGACGACAGCCCTAACTATGGCTACACCTTC.

This chain uses TRBV6-1 with TRBJ2-6; 9 positions match TRBD1. The junction had 3 bases not matched to a gene; V was cut back by 0 bases and J by 0 bases. In germline, CDR1 is MNHNS, CDR2 SASEGT. This CDR3 is 18 amino acids long. CDR3 sequence (DNA): TGTGCCAGCAGTGAAGCGCTGGGACAGGGCTCTGGGGCCAACGTCCTGACTTTC. This codes for CASSEALGQGSGANVLTF.

The rearrangement uses TRBV3-1 (or the pseudogene TRBV3-2) and TRBJ2-7; 13 nucleotides align to TRBD2. V lost 6 bases to trimming and J lost 7 bases; unmatched junction nucleotides: 3. The germline gives CDR1 LGHDT, CDR2 YNNKEL (reference sequence). This CDR3 region has 13 residues. CDR3 sequence (DNA): TGTGCCAGCAGACTAGCGGGGGGGCGGGAGCAGTACTTC. Amino acids: CASRLAGGREQYF.

The V and J genes are TRBV28 and TRBJ1-5; D is possibly TRBD1 (5 bases). This CDR3 has 16 residues. Trimming stripped 5 bases from V and 5 bases from J, with 19 bases between. From germline, CDR1 is MDHEN and CDR2 SYDVKM. CDR3 nucleotide sequence: TGTGCCAGCAGTATACTTGAGGCTGGGGGGGATCAGCCCCAGCATTTT. It is translated as CASSILEAGGDQPQHF.

The chain joins TRBV28 to TRBJ2-2, with a possible D match to TRBD2 (5 bases). V was trimmed by 2 bases and J by 4 bases, leaving 11 bases between them. The CDR3 is made up of 15 amino acids. The germline V gene has CDR1 MDHEN and CDR2 SYDVKM. The CDR3 sequence is CASSLPREGTGELFF. CDR3 in DNA: TGTGCCAGCAGTTTACCTAGAGAGGGCACCGGGGAGCTGTTTTTT.

V usage is TRBV5-1 and J usage is TRBJ2-2, with D maybe TRBD1 (6 bases). The CDR3 extends over 16 amino acids. The germline V gene has CDR1 SGHRS and CDR2 YFSETQ. V gave up 5 bases and J gave up 0 bases, with 14 bases separating them. The CDR3 is CASSPQGYANTGELFF. CDR3 DNA sequence: TGCGCCAGCAGTCCACAGGGTTACGCGAACACCGGGGAGCTGTTTTTT.

This clone was observed once. CDR3 bases: TGTGCTAGCTCAGGGTCTGCGGCCTACGAGCAGTACTTC. It translates to CASSGSAAYEQYF. The chain joins TRBV12-5 to TRBJ2-7; possibly TRBD1 for D (5 bases). Germline values: CDR1 LGHNT, CDR2 FRNRAP. The V gene lost 9 bases and the J gene lost 2 bases, with 14 bases spanning the gap. This CDR3 spans 13 amino acids.

V usage is TRBV6-4 and J usage is TRBJ1-2; no clear D. This CDR3 spans 12 amino acids. CDR1 is MRHNA, CDR2 SNTAGT, per germline. V lost 4 bases and J lost 9, with 12 bases in between. The CDR3 DNA follows: TGTGCCAGCAGTGCAATGGGCGGGAGCTACACCTTC. Its translation is CASSAMGGSYTF.

V gene TRBV18 combines with J gene TRBJ1-2; TRBD1 matches at 9 bases. V lost 5 bases, J lost 11 bases, and 12 bases stayed unmatched. The CDR3 covers 14 residues. Germline V lookup: CDR1 KGHSH, CDR2 LQKENI. The CDR3 nucleotides are TGTGCCAGCTCATCGGGGACAGGGCAGTTGGGGTACACCTTC. Encoded protein: CASSSGTGQLGYTF.

The table lists this clone with a few counts. V and J are TRBV4-2 and TRBJ1-2, with TRBD1 identical over 10 bases. The J segment lost 2 bases and the V segment lost 3 bases, leaving 9 bases of the junction unmatched. The CDR3 loop spans 17 amino acids. The germline gives CDR1 LGHNA, CDR2 YNFKEQ. The CDR3 loop is CASSHPPETGGNYGYTF. CDR3 in DNA: TGTGCCAGCAGCCATCCCCCCGAGACAGGGGGCAACTATGGCTACACCTTC.

The chain combines TRBV7-2 with TRBJ1-3; the D is unclear. Germline CDR1 is SGHTA and CDR2 is FQGNSA. Trimming cost V 1 base and J 3 bases, with 10 bases left between them. CDR3 length equals 15 residues. The CDR3 sequence: CASSLDAGHGNTIYF. The DNA of the CDR3 is TGTGCCAGCAGCTTAGATGCGGGTCATGGAAACACCATATATTTT.

The rearrangement uses TRBV23-1 and TRBJ2-2; D perhaps matches TRBD1 (6 bases). TRBV23-1 is flagged as an ORF with uncertain function. The CDR3 length is 16 residues. V lost 4 bases and J 1 base, leaving 13 bases between the germline ends. The CDR3 protein is CASSPPGQVNTGELFF. In DNA form, the CDR3 reads TGCGCCAGCAGTCCACCGGGACAAGTGAACACCGGGGAGCTGTTTTTT.

The J gene is TRBJ2-5, the V gene TRBV7-2; TRBD2 agrees at 7 bases. The V segment lost 0 bases and the J segment 2 bases; nucleotides outside the gene matches: 6. Germline V CDR1 and CDR2: SGHTA, FQGNSA. The CDR3 has 16 amino acids. Here the CDR3 reads CASSLAQASGQETQYF. The CDR3 coding sequence is TGTGCCAGCAGCTTAGCGCAGGCTAGCGGACAAGAGACCCAGTACTTC.

The V gene is TRBV5-4, the J gene TRBJ2-3; no definite D call. This CDR3 comprises 13 residues. Trimming shortened V by 4 bases and J by 2 bases, and 8 bases separated the two germline ends. Per the germline V gene, CDR1 is SGHNT and CDR2 is YYREEE (reference sequence). The CDR3 reads CASSPLYTDTQYF. DNA of the CDR3: TGTGCCAGCAGCCCCCTCTACACAGATACGCAGTATTTT.

This clone came up once. Other DNA sequences from this sample encode an identical CDR3 as well. The gene calls are TRBV5-1 and TRBJ2-7; TRBD1 aligns across 8 bases. CDR3 length: 12 residues. The J segment lost 6 bases and the V segment lost 1 base, leaving 0 bases of the junction unmatched. The V gene's germline CDR1 is SGHRS and CDR2 YFSETQ. The CDR3 DNA follows: TGCGCCAGCAGCTTGCAGGGGGCCGAGCAGTACTTC. This gives the protein CASSLQGAEQYF.